This TCR beta chain was documented in a study of T cell responses to AZD1222 COVID-19 vaccine. Here immunoSEQ multiplex PCR was the method, and the copy in TCRdb shows in-frame clones only, minus some. The repertoire holds 70,000 or so clones, with roughly 80% as singletons. In germline, CDR1 is LNHDA, CDR2 SQIVND (reference sequence). The CDR3 consists of 13 residues. The junction had 10 bases not matched to a gene; V was cut back by 7 bases and J by 8 bases. Points on this clone: Its antigen is not known.

Study results and caveats: Spike-specific TCR depth and breadth grew after two AZD1222 doses. Baseline seropositivity characterized only a handful of AZD1222 recipients. Unmutated variant regions are reportedly the target of nearly half of TCRs that are spike-specific.

Here the sequenced sample was peripheral blood, taken 28 days after the second AZD1222 dose. The rearrangement joins TRBV19 to TRBJ1-2; 7 bases match TRBD1. The sequence came from an adult who received the AZD1222 COVID-19 vaccine. Here the CDR3 reads CASTRQGVEGYTF. The CDR3, as DNA: TGTGCCAGTACCCGACAGGGTGTAGAGGGCTACACCTTC.